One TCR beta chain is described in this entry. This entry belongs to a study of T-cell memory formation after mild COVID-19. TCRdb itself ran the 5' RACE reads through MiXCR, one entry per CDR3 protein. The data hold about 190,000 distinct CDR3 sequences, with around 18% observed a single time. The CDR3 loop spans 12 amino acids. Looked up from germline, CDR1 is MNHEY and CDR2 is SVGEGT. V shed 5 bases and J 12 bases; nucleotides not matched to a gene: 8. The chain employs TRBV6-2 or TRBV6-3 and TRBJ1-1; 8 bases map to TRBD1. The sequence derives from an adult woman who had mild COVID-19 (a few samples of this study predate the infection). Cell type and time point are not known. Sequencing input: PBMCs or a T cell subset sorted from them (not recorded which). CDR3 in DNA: TGTGCCAGCAGTCTGGACAGGGCGGCGTCTTTCTTT. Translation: CASSLDRAASFF.